These T cell receptor beta chains were read from a single sample in a study of cytomegalovirus exposure and HLA in healthy donors. The repertoire was sequenced with immunoSEQ multiplex PCR; TCRdb's copy has only in-frame clones and lacks some. The sample lists fewer than 150,000 clones; around 77% were seen once. Input material: PBMCs. Every receptor here comes from a woman in her thirties in good health and CMV-seropositive. CDR3s include the opening cysteine and the closing phenylalanine or tryptophan. A D gene is named only where the DNA matches it firmly. Part of the rows lack a size; the others show once, few, many or a class for expanded clones.

>TRBV9|TRBJ1-1|NA|NA
TGTGCCAGCAGCGAGGGGAGGTCGTCCGACCTCAAAGCTTTCTTT
CASSEGRSSDLKAFF
>TRBV10-3|TRBJ1-2|NA|NA
TGTGCCATCAGTGAACCCGTAGGTAGGGGCGACTATGGCTACACCTTC
CAISEPVGRGDYGYTF
>TRBV18|TRBJ1-1|NA|NA
TGTGCCAGCTCACCATCGCCTGGCGGAGGTGCTTTCTTT
CASSPSPGGGAFF
>TRBV4-1|TRBJ1-1|TRBD1|NA
TGCGCCAGCAGCCAACGGGACAGGCTGAACACTGAAGCTTTCTTT
CASSQRDRLNTEAFF
>TRBV4-2|TRBJ1-1|TRBD1|NA
TGTGCCAGCAGCCAAACGGGACAGGTCTCGGAGGCTTTCTTT
CASSQTGQVSEAFF
>TRBV7-9|TRBJ1-1|NA|once
TGTGCCAGCAGCTTAAAGGGGGTCGACACTGAAGCTTTCTTT
CASSLKGVDTEAFF
>TRBV30|TRBJ2-3|NA|NA
TGTGCCTGCCATAGGGCGGGCCACACAGATACGCAGTATTTT
CACHRAGHTDTQYF
>TRBV6-5|TRBJ1-5|NA|NA
TGTGCCAGCAGTTACTCGATCGGAGATCAGCCCCAGCATTTT
CASSYSIGDQPQHF
>TRBV6-5|TRBJ1-2|TRBD1|NA
TGTGCCAGCAGTACCAGGGACAGGGGGCACTATGGCTACACCTTC
CASSTRDRGHYGYTF
>TRBV9|TRBJ1-3|TRBD1|NA
TGTGCCAGCAGCGCACTACAGGGGGCGGCGGGAAACACCATATATTTT
CASSALQGAAGNTIYF
>TRBV7-9|TRBJ2-7|TRBD1|NA
TGTGCCAGCAGCTACGAAGACAGGGGAACCTACGAGCAGTACTTC
CASSYEDRGTYEQYF
>TRBV5-6|TRBJ1-2|NA|NA
TGTGCCAGCAGCTTGGCCAAGGCGGTCTATGGCTACACCTTC
CASSLAKAVYGYTF
>TRBV6-1|TRBJ2-3|NA|NA
TGTGCCAGCTATAGAGGGGGGGCCCAAGATACGCAGTATTTT
CASYRGGAQDTQYF
>TRBV7-9|TRBJ2-1|NA|once
TGTTCCAGCAGCAAAACATCAAATGAGCAGTTCTTC
CSSSKTSNEQFF
>TRBV15|TRBJ1-1|NA|NA
TGTGCCACCAGCACCCCCCAAAGTCAGGGACGGGAGACTGAAGCTTTCTTT
CATSTPQSQGRETEAFF
>TRBV11-2|TRBJ1-3|TRBD1|NA
TGTGCCAGCAGCCTGACAGGGGGGGTCTTCTCTGGAAACACCATATATTTT
CASSLTGGVFSGNTIYF
>TRBV11-2|TRBJ1-2|NA|few
TGTGCCAGCAGCTTAGAGCGGGATGCCATCTATGGCTACACCTTC
CASSLERDAIYGYTF
>TRBV7-2|TRBJ2-2|NA|NA
TGTGCCAGCAGGACAGGGAACACCGGGGAGCTGTTTTTT
CASRTGNTGELFF
>TRBV29-1|TRBJ2-6|TRBD1|NA
TGCAGCGTTGAGACAGGGGCACCCTCTGGGGCCAACGTCCTGACTTTC
CSVETGAPSGANVLTF
>TRBV5-1|TRBJ2-3|NA|once
TGCGCCAGCAGCTTGGCGTCTAGCACAGATACGCAGTATTTT
CASSLASSTDTQYF
>TRBV2|TRBJ2-6|NA|NA
TGTGCCAGCAGTGACCGCTCTGGGGCCAACGTCCTGACTTTC
CASSDRSGANVLTF
>TRBV7-9|TRBJ1-6|TRBD1|once
TGTGCCAGCAGCTTAGTCCCCCGGACAGGGGTACGTAATTCACCCCTCCGCTTT
CASSLVPRTGVRNSPLRF
>TRBV5-1|TRBJ1-1|NA|NA
TGCGCCAGCAGAGGGGTCTCAGGGACTGAAGCTTTCTTT
CASRGVSGTEAFF
>TRBV14|TRBJ1-4|TRBD1|NA
TGTGCCAGCAGCCGGAGAGGAACAGGGGATGAAAAACTGTTTTTT
CASSRRGTGDEKLFF
>TRBV5-8|TRBJ1-4|TRBD1|once
TGTGCCAGCAGAAGGGACAGGGCGCCTAATGAAAAACTGTTTTTT
CASRRDRAPNEKLFF
>TRBV5-1|TRBJ2-7|NA|NA
TGCGCCAGCAGCTCTGAGCAGGGTGTTAGGCAAAACGAGCAGTACTTC
CASSSEQGVRQNEQYF
>TRBV9|TRBJ2-1|NA|NA
TGTGCCAGCAGCCCCACTAGCTTAAATGAGCAGTTCTTC
CASSPTSLNEQFF
>TRBV6-5|TRBJ1-5|NA|NA
TGTGCCAGCAGTGAAGAGGGCGGCTATCAGCCCCAGCATTTT
CASSEEGGYQPQHF
>TRBV4-2|TRBJ2-5|TRBD2|NA
TGTGCCAGCAGCCAAGATCGGGGACTAGCGGGGGGCCCCCAAGAGACCCAGTACTTC
CASSQDRGLAGGPQETQYF
>TRBV7-9|TRBJ2-3|NA|few
TGTGCCAGCAGCTTGTATGGCACAGATACGCAGTATTTT
CASSLYGTDTQYF
>TRBV5-6|TRBJ1-5|NA|NA
TGTGCCAGCAGCTTGAATTCAGGGGCTAGCAATCAGCCCCAGCATTTT
CASSLNSGASNQPQHF
>TRBV9|TRBJ2-5|TRBD1|NA
TGTGCCAGCAGCCAAAGACAGGGGGCTAGGGAGACCCAGTACTTC
CASSQRQGARETQYF
>TRBV11-3|TRBJ2-1|TRBD2|NA
TGTGCCAGCAGCGACCAGCGGGGGCAACAGTTCTTC
CASSDQRGQQFF
>TRBV4-1|TRBJ2-7|NA|NA
TGCGCCAGCAGCCAAGTTCCGGAGGTCTACGAGCAGTACTTC
CASSQVPEVYEQYF
>TRBV6-6|TRBJ2-1|NA|few
TGTGCCAGCAGTTACTCGAGTCCCGCTGAGCAGTTCTTC
CASSYSSPAEQFF
>TRBV10-3|TRBJ2-2|NA|few
TGTGCCTCCCGGCCGGGTTCGAACACCGGGGAGCTGTTTTTT
CASRPGSNTGELFF
>TRBV2|TRBJ2-7|NA|NA
TGTGCCAGCAGCCCGAGCTCCTACGAGCAGTACTTC
CASSPSSYEQYF
>TRBV5-1|TRBJ2-5|NA|once
TGCGCCAGCACCCGGGGGGCCTCCGAGACCCAGTACTTC
CASTRGASETQYF
>TRBV19|TRBJ2-2|NA|NA
TGTGCCAGTAGTCCGACAGCCTGGAACACCGGGGAGCTGTTTTTT
CASSPTAWNTGELFF
>TRBV5-8|TRBJ2-7|NA|NA
TGTGCCAGCAGCCCTAGGGGCCTATTTCTCGACGAGCAGTACTTC
CASSPRGLFLDEQYF
>TRBV10-3|TRBJ1-2|NA|NA
TGTGCCATCAGTGAGTCAATCGAGGGAACGACCGGAGACACCTTC
CAISESIEGTTGDTF
>TRBV6-6|TRBJ2-7|NA|NA
TGTGCCAGCAGTTACTCGGGGGCGTCGAGGGAGCAGTACTTC
CASSYSGASREQYF
>TRBV11-3|TRBJ1-6|NA|NA
TGTGCCAGCAGCTTTTTCCTAGGATCACCCCTCCACTTT
CASSFFLGSPLHF
>TRBV6-5|TRBJ1-5|NA|few
TGTGCCAGCCGACAGGAGCTGAATCAGCCCCAGCATTTT
CASRQELNQPQHF
>TRBV2|TRBJ1-6|NA|NA
TGTGCCAGCAGGCAACAGGGCTCCCCTTCACCCCTCCACTTT
CASRQQGSPSPLHF
>TRBV5-1|TRBJ2-7|NA|NA
TGCGCCAGCAGCTTGGGACTGGGGAGCTCCTACGAGCAGTACTTC
CASSLGLGSSYEQYF
>TRBV27|TRBJ1-1|NA|once
TGTGCCAGCAGTATTTGGGGTCCGGCGGGTAAAAACACTGAAGCTTTCTTT
CASSIWGPAGKNTEAFF
>TRBV15|TRBJ2-5|TRBD2|NA
TGTGCCACCAGCAGAGACCCGTCGGGGGGGCCAGAGACCCAGTACTTC
CATSRDPSGGPETQYF
>TRBV9|TRBJ2-3|TRBD2|NA
TGTGCCAGCAGGGGGGGGACAGATACGCAGTATTTT
CASRGGTDTQYF
>TRBV7-9|TRBJ1-1|NA|NA
TGTGCCAGCAGCTTGGGACTTCTGAACACTGAAGCTTTCTTT
CASSLGLLNTEAFF
>TRBV7-6|TRBJ2-3|TRBD1|NA
TGTGCCAGCAGCTTAGGACAGGGGGCAACAGATACGCAGTATTTT
CASSLGQGATDTQYF
>TRBV19|TRBJ1-1|NA|NA
TGTGCCAGTAGTCTATCTGGCAGGGCGGTGAACACTGAAGCTTTCTTT
CASSLSGRAVNTEAFF
>TRBV4-1|TRBJ2-5|NA|few
TGCGCCAGCAGCCCATCGGGGGGCGGAGAGACCCAGTACTTC
CASSPSGGGETQYF
>TRBV29-1|TRBJ1-2|NA|NA
TGCAGCGCAAAACTGATTATCGGGAGCTCTGGCTACACCTTC
CSAKLIIGSSGYTF
>TRBV30|TRBJ2-1|TRBD1|NA
TGTGCCTGGTACGGGACAGGGTACGACAATGAGCAGTTCTTC
CAWYGTGYDNEQFF
>TRBV10-3|TRBJ2-2|NA|NA
TGTGCCATCACCAGGGGAACCTTTTCGAACACCGGGGAGCTGTTTTTT
CAITRGTFSNTGELFF